These 22 T cell receptor beta chains share one sample of origin, sequenced in a study of CD8+ T cells in alopecia areata. Extracted RNA was reverse transcribed, and the resulting cDNA served as sequencing template. This table comes from immunoSEQ multiplex PCR, and its TCRdb copy is limited to in-frame clones, with some not included. The data show about 140,000 clones, around 86% seen once. Treatment noted: oral pan-JAK inhibitor, 5-10 mg twice daily. The sample in question was CD8+ T cells sorted from blood, obtained at week 4, from a patient treated with tofacitinib. Every receptor here comes from a human donor with alopecia areata.

V is TRBV13 and J is TRBJ1-1; 12 bases match TRBD1. CDR1 and CDR2 (germline): PRHDT, FYEKMQ (reference sequence). The CDR3 is 16 amino acids. The ends lost 4 bases at V and 7 bases at J; junction bases unmatched: 10. Here the CDR3 DNA reads TGTGCCAGCAGCTGGCCTCCGGGACAGGGGGCGAATGAAGCTTTCTTT. Amino acids: CASSWPPGQGANEAFF.

V usage is TRBV10-3 and J usage is TRBJ1-6, with D uncertain. V lost 6 bases and J lost 8, with 17 bases in between. Germline V gene data show CDR1 as ENHRY and CDR2 as SYGVKD. This CDR3 region has 15 residues. The CDR3 DNA follows: TGTGCCATCAGATCAACCGCTATGATAGATTCACCCCTCCACTTT. Its translation is CAIRSTAMIDSPLHF.

The chain combines TRBV29-1 with TRBJ2-5; TRBD2 aligns across 9 bases. V lost 2 bases to trimming and J lost 3 bases; unmatched junction nucleotides: 7. CDR1 SQVTM and CDR2 ANQGSEA come from the germline V gene. The CDR3 sequence is 15 residues long. CDR3 in DNA: TGCAGCGTTGAACCAGCGGGAGGAAGAAAAGAGACCCAGTACTTC. Translating gives CSVEPAGGRKETQYF.

The rearrangement links TRBV15 to TRBJ2-3; 7 nucleotides line up with TRBD1. V lost 0 bases to trimming and J lost 3 bases; unmatched junction nucleotides: 18. Germline assignment: CDR1 LNHNV and CDR2 YYDKDF (reference sequence). The CDR3 contains 20 residues. The DNA of the CDR3 is TGTGCCACCAGCAGAGATACAGAGGTCAAGCAGGGGGAAGTGACAGATACGCAGTATTTT. It encodes CATSRDTEVKQGEVTDTQYF.

The genes are TRBV5-5 and TRBJ1-2; the D gene is possibly TRBD1 (6 bases). CDR1 and CDR2 (germline): SGHKS, YYEKEE (reference sequence). Between the trimmed V and J ends, which lost 0 bases and 4 bases, there was a span of 13 bases. CDR3 length equals 15 residues. The DNA of the CDR3 is TGTGCCAGCAGCTTGGCCCCAGGGGACTTCTATGGCTACACCTTC. Translating it yields CASSLAPGDFYGYTF. The full variable domain, completed using reference TRBV5-5 and TRBJ1-2, is DAGVTQSPTHLIKTRGQQVTLRCSPISGHKSVSWYQQVLGQGPQFIFQYYEKEERGRGNFPDRFSARQFPNYSSELNVNALLLGDSALYLCASSLAPGDFYGYTFGSGTRLTVV.

Points on this clone: The junction does not match germline at one end; this may be a read error. Other DNA variants within this sample encode the same CDR3. The DNA of the CDR3 is TGTGCCTGGACGGAAGCTAGCACAGATACGCAGTACTTT. Translation: CAWTEASTDTQYF. The chain is built from TRBV30 and TRBJ2-3, with D maybe TRBD2 (5 bases). This CDR3 has 13 amino acids. In germline, CDR1 is GTSNPN, CDR2 SVGIG (reference sequence).

This sequence joins TRBV7-9 and TRBJ2-3; D unclear. Germline V lookup: CDR1 SEHNR, CDR2 FQNEAQ (reference sequence). This CDR3 is built from 15 residues. The V end was cut by 4 bases, the J end by 2 bases, with 13 bases between. CDR3 loop: CASSYTGSNTDTQYF. CDR3 DNA: TGTGCCAGCAGCTACACCGGGTCCAACACAGATACGCAGTATTTT.

This chain joins TRBV27 and TRBJ2-7; unclear D gene. V lost 5 bases and J 0 bases, leaving 20 bases between the germline ends. Germline assignment: CDR1 MNHEY and CDR2 SMNVEV (reference sequence). CDR3 size: 17 residues. CDR3 loop: CASSAQRLYHGSYEQYF. In DNA, the CDR3 is TGTGCCAGCAGTGCGCAGCGACTGTACCATGGCTCCTACGAGCAGTACTTC.

This clone was detected only once. The chain recombines TRBV2 with TRBJ2-7; D tentatively reads TRBD1 or TRBD2 (6 bases each). The CDR3 covers 14 residues. V dropped 7 bases and J dropped 3 bases, with 16 bases sitting between them. CDR1 is SNHLY, CDR2 FYNNEI, per germline. The CDR3 region is CASTNRAGNYEQYF. The CDR3 nucleotides are TGTGCCAGCACCAACAGGGCGGGGAACTACGAGCAGTACTTC.

The V call is TRBV29-1, the J call TRBJ2-3; no definite D call. Germline CDR1 reads SQVTM; CDR2 reads ANQGSEA. This CDR3 is built from 12 residues. Between the trimmed V and J ends, which lost 8 bases and 1 base, there was a span of 10 bases. The CDR3 coding sequence is TGCAGCCCCTCCCTGGGCACAGATACGCAGTATTTT. Translation gives CSPSLGTDTQYF.

The chain links TRBV2 to TRBJ2-4; weak D call: TRBD1 (8 bases). The V and J ends lost 3 bases and 8 bases respectively, with 14 bases between them. Germline CDR1 reads SNHLY; CDR2 reads FYNNEI. The CDR3 runs to 14 residues. CDR3 loop: CASSEGQAGDIQYF. DNA of the CDR3: TGTGCCAGCAGTGAGGGACAGGCGGGGGACATTCAGTACTTC.

This clone was detected only once. This chain connects TRBV7-8 to TRBJ1-1; D is perhaps TRBD1 (5 bases). V gave up 2 bases and J gave up 5 bases, with 6 bases separating them. CDR3 length equals 12 residues. Germline V gene data show CDR1 as SGHVS and CDR2 as FQNEAQ. CDR3 bases: TGTGCCAGCAGCTTAAAGGGGACTGAAGCTTTCTTT. It encodes CASSLKGTEAFF.

The chain combines TRBV25-1 with TRBJ2-7, with D perhaps TRBD1 (5 bases). This CDR3 comprises 11 residues. V was trimmed by 7 bases and J by 8 bases, leaving 12 bases between them. Germline CDR1 and CDR2: MGHDK and SYGVNS. The CDR3 is CASKMGQQQYF. The CDR3, as DNA: TGTGCCAGCAAGATGGGGCAGCAGCAGTACTTC.

This chain joins TRBV29-1 and TRBJ2-5, with a weak D call TRBD1 (5 bases). Germline V gene sequence: CDR1 SQVTM, CDR2 ANQGSEA. CDR3 length: 12 amino acids. Trimming removed 7 bases from V and 3 bases from J, with 12 bases in between. CDR3 DNA sequence: TGCAGCGGGATGACAGATGAAGAGACCCAGTACTTC. The encoded protein is CSGMTDEETQYF. Complete variable domain (other parts from reference TRBV29-1 and TRBJ2-5): SAVISQKPSRDICQRGTSLTIQCQVDSQVTMMFWYRQQPGQSLTLIATANQGSEATYESGFVIDKFPISRPNLTFSTLTVSNMSPEDSSIYLCSGMTDEETQYFGPGTRLLVL.

The chain uses TRBV19 and TRBJ2-7; 7 bases agree with TRBD2. Losses at the gene ends were 2 bases for V and 5 bases for J; bases not matched to a gene: 6. This CDR3 spans 14 amino acids. Germline V gene data show CDR1 as LNHDA and CDR2 as SQIVND (reference sequence). DNA for the CDR3: TGTGCCAGTAGTATAAGCGCGGGAGCCCACGAGCAGTACTTC. Protein: CASSISAGAHEQYF.

The gene calls are TRBV25-1 and TRBJ2-5; TRBD2 matches 7 bases. The germline gives CDR1 MGHDK, CDR2 SYGVNS. The junction had 4 bases not matched to a gene; V was cut back by 1 base and J by 5 bases. The length of the CDR3 is 14 residues. The CDR3 protein is CASSEWEGVETQYF. The CDR3 DNA sequence: TGTGCCAGCAGTGAATGGGAGGGTGTGGAGACCCAGTACTTC.

This chain joins TRBV27 and TRBJ2-2; 10 bases match TRBD1. With V trimmed by 0 bases and J by 6 bases, 4 bases remained unmatched. Germline-derived CDR1 and CDR2 are MNHEY and SMNVEV (reference sequence). The length of the CDR3 is 16 residues. In DNA form, the CDR3 reads TGTGCCAGCAGTTTATCAAGGACAGGGGGGGCCGGGGAGCTGTTTTTT. Translating gives CASSLSRTGGAGELFF.

The CDR3 is CAWSVSPFEQFF. CDR3 bases: TGTGCCTGGAGTGTGAGCCCTTTTGAGCAGTTCTTC. The rearrangement uses TRBV30 and TRBJ2-1; D uncertain. This CDR3 is built from 12 residues. Per germline, CDR1 GTSNPN and CDR2 SVGIG (reference sequence). Trimming removed 0 bases at V and 9 bases at J, with 9 bases between.

This chain uses TRBV27 with TRBJ2-1; the D is unclear. The CDR3 is made up of 11 amino acids. The germline CDR1 and CDR2 sequences are MNHEY and SMNVEV (reference sequence). Trimming took 7 bases from V and 7 from J, leaving 8 bases between them. The CDR3 DNA follows: TGTGCCAGCACCCTAGGTAATGAGCAGTTCTTC. The encoded protein is CASTLGNEQFF.

This clone was found once. The chain employs TRBV27 and TRBJ2-7, with D perhaps given as TRBD1 or TRBD2 (5 bases each). The CDR3 spans 13 residues. V lost 4 bases and J lost 0, with 7 bases in between. The germline V gene has CDR1 MNHEY and CDR2 SMNVEV (reference sequence). The DNA of the CDR3 is TGTGCCAGCAGTTGGGGGAGCTCCTACGAGCAGTACTTC. This encodes CASSWGSSYEQYF.

V usage is TRBV5-1 and J usage is TRBJ2-6, with TRBD1 as a possible D gene (5 bases). CDR3 length equals 15 residues. V lost 5 bases, J lost 0 bases, and 9 bases lay in between. In germline, CDR1 is SGHRS, CDR2 YFSETQ. The CDR3 DNA follows: TGCGCCAGCAGTCAAGGGGACTCTGGGGCCAACGTCCTGACTTTC. Its translation is CASSQGDSGANVLTF.

This chain connects TRBV2 to TRBJ2-7; 7 nucleotides agree with TRBD1. The CDR3 spans 13 residues. With V trimmed by 7 bases and J by 3 bases, 6 bases remained unmatched. Germline V gene sequence: CDR1 SNHLY, CDR2 FYNNEI. The CDR3 spells CASIVGQSYEQYF. In DNA, the CDR3 is TGTGCCAGCATAGTGGGACAGAGCTACGAGCAGTACTTC.